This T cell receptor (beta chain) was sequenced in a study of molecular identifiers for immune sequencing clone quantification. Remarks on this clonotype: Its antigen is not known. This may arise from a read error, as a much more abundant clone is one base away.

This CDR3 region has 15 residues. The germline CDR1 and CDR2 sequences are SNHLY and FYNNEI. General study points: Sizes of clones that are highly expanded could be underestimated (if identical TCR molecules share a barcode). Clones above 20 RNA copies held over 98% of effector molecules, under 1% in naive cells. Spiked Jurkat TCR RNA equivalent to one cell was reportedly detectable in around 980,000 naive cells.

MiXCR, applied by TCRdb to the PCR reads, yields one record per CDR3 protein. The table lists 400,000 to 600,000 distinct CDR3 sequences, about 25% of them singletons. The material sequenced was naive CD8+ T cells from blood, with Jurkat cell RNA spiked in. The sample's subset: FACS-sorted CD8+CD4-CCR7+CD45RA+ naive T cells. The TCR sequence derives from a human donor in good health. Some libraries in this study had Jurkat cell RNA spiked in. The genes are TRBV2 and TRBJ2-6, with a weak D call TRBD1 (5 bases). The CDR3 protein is CASDPYSSGANVLPF. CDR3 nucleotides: TGTGCCAGCGACCCCTACAGCTCTGGGGCCAACGTCCTGCCTTTC.